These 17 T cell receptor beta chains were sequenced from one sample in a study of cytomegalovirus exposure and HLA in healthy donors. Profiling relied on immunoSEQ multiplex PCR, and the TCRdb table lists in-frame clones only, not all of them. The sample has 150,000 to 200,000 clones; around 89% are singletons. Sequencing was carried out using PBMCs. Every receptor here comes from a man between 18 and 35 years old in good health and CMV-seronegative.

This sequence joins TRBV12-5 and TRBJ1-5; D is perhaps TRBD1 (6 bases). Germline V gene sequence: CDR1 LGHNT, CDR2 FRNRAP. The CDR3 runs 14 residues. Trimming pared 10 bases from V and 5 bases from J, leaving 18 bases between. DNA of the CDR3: TGTGCTAACGCCCGGGGGGCAGGGGATCAGCCCCAGCATTTT. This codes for CANARGAGDQPQHF.

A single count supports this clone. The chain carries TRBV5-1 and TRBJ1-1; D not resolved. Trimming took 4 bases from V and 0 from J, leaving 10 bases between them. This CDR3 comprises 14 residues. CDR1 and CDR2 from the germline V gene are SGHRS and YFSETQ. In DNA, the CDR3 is TGCGCCAGCAGCACCGACGAGGTGAACACTGAAGCTTTCTTT. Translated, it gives CASSTDEVNTEAFF.

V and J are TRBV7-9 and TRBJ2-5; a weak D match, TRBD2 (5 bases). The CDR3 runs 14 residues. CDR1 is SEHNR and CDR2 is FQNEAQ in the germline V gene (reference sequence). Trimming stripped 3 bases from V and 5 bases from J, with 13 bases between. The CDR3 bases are TGTGCCAGCAGCTTTCTAGCTCAGACGGAGACCCAGTACTTC. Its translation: CASSFLAQTETQYF.

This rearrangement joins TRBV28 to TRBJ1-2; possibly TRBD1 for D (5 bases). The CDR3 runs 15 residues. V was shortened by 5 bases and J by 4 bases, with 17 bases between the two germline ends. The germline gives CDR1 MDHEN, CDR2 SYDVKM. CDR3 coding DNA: TGTGCCAGCAGTCCACTTGGGACTGAGTTCTATGGCTACACCTTC. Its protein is CASSPLGTEFYGYTF.

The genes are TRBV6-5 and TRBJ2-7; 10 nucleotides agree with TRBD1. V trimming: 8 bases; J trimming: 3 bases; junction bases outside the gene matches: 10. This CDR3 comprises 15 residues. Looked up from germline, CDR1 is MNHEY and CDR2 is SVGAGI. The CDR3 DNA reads TGTGCCAGCCCTAATTGGGACAGGGGATACTACGAGCAGTACTTC. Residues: CASPNWDRGYYEQYF.

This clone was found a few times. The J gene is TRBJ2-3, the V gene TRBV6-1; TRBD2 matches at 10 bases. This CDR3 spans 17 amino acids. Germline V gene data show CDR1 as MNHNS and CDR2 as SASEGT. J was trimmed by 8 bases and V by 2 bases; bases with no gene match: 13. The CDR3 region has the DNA TGTGCCAGCAGTGAACGGGAAGCGGGGGGGGCTCGCGGTACGCAGTATTTT. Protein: CASSEREAGGARGTQYF.

The CDR3 protein is CASAISGGASRQYF. The CDR3 coding sequence is TGTGCTAGCGCGATTAGCGGGGGGGCCTCGAGACAGTATTTT. The rearrangement links TRBV7-7 to TRBJ2-3, with TRBD2 identical over 11 bases. Germline CDR1 reads SSHAT; CDR2 reads FNYEAQ (reference sequence). The CDR3 sequence is 14 residues long.

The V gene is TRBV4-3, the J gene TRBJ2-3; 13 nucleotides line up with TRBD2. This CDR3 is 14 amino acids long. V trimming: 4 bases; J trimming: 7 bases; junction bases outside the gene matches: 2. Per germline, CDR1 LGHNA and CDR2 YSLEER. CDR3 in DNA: TGCGCCAGCAGCCCGGGACTAGCGGGATATACGCAGTATTTT. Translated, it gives CASSPGLAGYTQYF.

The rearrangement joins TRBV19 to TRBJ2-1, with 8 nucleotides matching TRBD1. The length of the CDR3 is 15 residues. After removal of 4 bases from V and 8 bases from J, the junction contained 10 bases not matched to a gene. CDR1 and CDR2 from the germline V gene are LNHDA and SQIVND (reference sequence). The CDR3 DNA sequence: TGTGCCAGTAGTAGGGGACAGGTCGGTACCGATGAGCAGTTCTTC. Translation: CASSRGQVGTDEQFF.

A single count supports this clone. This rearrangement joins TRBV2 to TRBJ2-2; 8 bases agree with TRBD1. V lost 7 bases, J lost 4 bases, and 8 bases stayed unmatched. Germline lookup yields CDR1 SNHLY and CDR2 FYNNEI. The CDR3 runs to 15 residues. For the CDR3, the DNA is TGTGCCAGCAACCTGGACAGGGTTGTCACCGGGGAGCTGTTTTTT. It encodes CASNLDRVVTGELFF.

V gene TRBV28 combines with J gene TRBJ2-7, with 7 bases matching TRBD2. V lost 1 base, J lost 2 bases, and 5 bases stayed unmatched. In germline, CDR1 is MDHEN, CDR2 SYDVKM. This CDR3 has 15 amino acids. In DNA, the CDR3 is TGTGCCAGCAGTTTATCGTGGGCGGGAGCCTACGAGCAGTACTTC. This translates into CASSLSWAGAYEQYF.

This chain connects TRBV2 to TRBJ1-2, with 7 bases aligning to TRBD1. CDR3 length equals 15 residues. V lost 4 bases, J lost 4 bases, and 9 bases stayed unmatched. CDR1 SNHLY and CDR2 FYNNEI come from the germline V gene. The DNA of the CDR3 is TGTGCCAGCAGTGGAAGGGGGTGGACAGGCTATGGCTACACCTTC. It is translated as CASSGRGWTGYGYTF.

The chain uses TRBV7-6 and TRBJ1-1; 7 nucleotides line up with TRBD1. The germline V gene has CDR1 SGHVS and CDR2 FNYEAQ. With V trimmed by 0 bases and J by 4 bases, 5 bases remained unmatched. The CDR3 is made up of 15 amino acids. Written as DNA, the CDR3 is TGTGCCAGCAGCTTAGCGGCGACAGGGACCACTGAAGCTTTCTTT. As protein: CASSLAATGTTEAFF.

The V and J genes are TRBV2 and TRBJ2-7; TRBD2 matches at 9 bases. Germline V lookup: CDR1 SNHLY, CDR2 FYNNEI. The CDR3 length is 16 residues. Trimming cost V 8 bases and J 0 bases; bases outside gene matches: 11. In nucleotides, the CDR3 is TGTGCCAGCGCCCAAGCCCGGACTAGCGTCTCCTACGAGCAGTACTTC. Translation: CASAQARTSVSYEQYF.

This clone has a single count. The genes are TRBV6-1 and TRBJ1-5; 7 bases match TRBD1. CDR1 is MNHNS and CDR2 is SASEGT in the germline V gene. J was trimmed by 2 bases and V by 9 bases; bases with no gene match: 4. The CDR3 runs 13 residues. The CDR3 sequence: CASTQGGNQPQHF. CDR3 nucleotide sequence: TGTGCCAGTACTCAGGGGGGCAATCAGCCCCAGCATTTT.

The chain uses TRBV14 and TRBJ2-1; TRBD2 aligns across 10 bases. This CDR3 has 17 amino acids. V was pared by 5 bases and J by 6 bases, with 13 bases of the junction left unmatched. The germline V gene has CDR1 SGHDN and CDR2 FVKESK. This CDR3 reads CASSLPRSGGAFNEQFF. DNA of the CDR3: TGTGCCAGCAGCTTACCGCGGAGCGGGGGGGCCTTCAATGAGCAGTTCTTC.

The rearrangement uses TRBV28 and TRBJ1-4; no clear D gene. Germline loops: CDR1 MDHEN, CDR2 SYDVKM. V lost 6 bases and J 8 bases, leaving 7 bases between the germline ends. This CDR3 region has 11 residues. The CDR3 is CASRGGEKLFF. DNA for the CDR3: TGTGCCAGCAGAGGAGGGGAAAAACTGTTTTTT.